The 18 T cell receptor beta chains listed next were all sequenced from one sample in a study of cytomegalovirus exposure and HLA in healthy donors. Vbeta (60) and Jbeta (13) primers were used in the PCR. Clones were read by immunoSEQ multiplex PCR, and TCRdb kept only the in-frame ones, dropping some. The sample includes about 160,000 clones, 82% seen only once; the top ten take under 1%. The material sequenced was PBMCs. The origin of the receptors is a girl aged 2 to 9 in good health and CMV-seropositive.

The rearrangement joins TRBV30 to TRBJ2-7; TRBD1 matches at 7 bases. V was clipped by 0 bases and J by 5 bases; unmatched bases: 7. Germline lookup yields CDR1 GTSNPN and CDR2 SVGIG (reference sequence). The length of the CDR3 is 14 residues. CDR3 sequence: CAWSVLQGIHEQYF. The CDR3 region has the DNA TGTGCCTGGAGTGTATTACAGGGGATCCACGAGCAGTACTTC. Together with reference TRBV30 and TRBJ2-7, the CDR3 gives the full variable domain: SQTIHQWPATLVQPVGSPLSLECTVEGTSNPNLYWYRQAAGRGLQLLFYSVGIGQISSEVPQNLSASRPQDRQFILSSKKLLLSDSGFYLCAWSVLQGIHEQYFGPGTRLTVT.

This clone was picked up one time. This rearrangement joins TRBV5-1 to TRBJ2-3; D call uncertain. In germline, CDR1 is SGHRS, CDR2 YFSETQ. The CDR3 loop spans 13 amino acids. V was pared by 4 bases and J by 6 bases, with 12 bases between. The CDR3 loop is CASSLESRDTQYF. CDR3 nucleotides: TGCGCCAGCAGCCTGGAAAGCCGGGATACGCAGTATTTT.

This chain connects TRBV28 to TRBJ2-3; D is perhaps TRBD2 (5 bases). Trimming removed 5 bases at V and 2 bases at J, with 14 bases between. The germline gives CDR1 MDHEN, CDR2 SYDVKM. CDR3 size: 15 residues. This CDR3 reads CASSTDKGLTDTQYF. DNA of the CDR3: TGTGCCAGCAGTACCGATAAAGGACTCACAGATACGCAGTATTTT. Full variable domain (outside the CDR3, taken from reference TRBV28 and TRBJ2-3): DVKVTQSSRYLVKRTGEKVFLECVQDMDHENMFWYRQDPGLGLRLIYFSYDVKMKEKGDIPEGYSVSREKKERFSLILESASTNQTSMYLCASSTDKGLTDTQYFGPGTRLTVL.

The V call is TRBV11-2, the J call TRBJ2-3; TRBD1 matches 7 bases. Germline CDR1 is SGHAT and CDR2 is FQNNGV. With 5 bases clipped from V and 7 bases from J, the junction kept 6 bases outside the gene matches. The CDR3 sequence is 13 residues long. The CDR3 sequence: CASSRGTAYTQYF. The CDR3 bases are TGTGCCAGCAGCCGAGGGACAGCATATACGCAGTATTTT.

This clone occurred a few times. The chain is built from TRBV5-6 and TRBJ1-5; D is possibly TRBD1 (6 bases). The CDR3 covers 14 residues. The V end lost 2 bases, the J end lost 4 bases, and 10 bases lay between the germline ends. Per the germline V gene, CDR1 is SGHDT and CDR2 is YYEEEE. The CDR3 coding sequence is TGTGCCAGCAGCTTTAGGGGGGGAAATCAGCCCCAGCATTTT. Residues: CASSFRGGNQPQHF.

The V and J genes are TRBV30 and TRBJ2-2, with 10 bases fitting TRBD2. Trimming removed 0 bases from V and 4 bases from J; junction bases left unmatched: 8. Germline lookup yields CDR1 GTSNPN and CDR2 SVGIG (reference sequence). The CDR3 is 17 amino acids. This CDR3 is CAWSVALAGVVTGELFF. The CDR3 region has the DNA TGTGCCTGGAGTGTAGCTCTAGCGGGAGTGGTCACCGGGGAGCTGTTTTTT.

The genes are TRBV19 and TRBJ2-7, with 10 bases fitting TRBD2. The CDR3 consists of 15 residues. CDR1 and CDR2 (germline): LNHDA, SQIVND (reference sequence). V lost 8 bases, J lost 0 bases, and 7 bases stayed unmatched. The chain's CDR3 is CASARSSGSSYEQYF. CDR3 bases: TGTGCCAGTGCACGATCTAGCGGGAGCTCCTACGAGCAGTACTTC.

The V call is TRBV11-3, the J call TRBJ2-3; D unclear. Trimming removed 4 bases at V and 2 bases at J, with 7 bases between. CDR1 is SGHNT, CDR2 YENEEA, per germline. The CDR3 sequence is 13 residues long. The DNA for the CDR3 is TGTGCCAGCAGCTCTTCCCTCACAGATACGCAGTATTTT. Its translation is CASSSSLTDTQYF. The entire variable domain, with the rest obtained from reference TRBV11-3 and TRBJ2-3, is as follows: EAGVVQSPRYKIIEKKQPVAFWCNPISGHNTLYWYLQNLGQGPELLIRYENEEAVDDSQLPKDRFSAERLKGVDSTLKIQPAELGDSAVYLCASSSSLTDTQYFGPGTRLTVL.

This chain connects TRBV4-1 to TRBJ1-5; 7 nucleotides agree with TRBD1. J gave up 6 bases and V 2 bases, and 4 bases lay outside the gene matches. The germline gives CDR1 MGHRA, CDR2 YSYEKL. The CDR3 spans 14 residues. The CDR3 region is CASSQIGDSQPQHF. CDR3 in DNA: TGCGCCAGCAGCCAAATTGGGGACAGTCAGCCCCAGCATTTT.

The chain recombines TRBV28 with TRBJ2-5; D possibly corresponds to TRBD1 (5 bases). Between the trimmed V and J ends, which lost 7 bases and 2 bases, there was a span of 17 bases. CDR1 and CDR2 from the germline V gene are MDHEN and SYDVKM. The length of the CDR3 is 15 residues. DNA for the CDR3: TGTGCCAGCATTGGTTTTGGGGCACCACAAGAGACCCAGTACTTC. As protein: CASIGFGAPQETQYF.

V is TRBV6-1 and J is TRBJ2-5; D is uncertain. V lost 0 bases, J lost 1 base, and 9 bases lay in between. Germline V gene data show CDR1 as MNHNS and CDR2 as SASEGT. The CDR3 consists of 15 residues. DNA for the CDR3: TGTGCCAGCAGTGAAGCTCCAGGCAGCCAAGAGACCCAGTACTTC. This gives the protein CASSEAPGSQETQYF.

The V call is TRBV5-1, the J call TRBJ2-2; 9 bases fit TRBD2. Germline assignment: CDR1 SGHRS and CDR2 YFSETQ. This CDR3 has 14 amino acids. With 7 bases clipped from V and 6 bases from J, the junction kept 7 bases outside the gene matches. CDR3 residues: CASSLAGAAGELFF. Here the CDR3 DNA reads TGCGCCAGCTCCTTAGCGGGGGCGGCCGGGGAGCTGTTTTTT.

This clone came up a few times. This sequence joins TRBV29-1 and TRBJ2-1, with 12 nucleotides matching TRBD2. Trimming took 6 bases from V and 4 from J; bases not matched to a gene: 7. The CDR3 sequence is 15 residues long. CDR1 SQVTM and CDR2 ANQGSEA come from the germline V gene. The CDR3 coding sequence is TGCAGCGTGGATCTCACTAGCGGGGGGTACAATGAGCAGTTCTTC. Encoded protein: CSVDLTSGGYNEQFF.

CDR3 loop: CASNPAGWDNEQFF. DNA for the CDR3: TGTGCCAGCAACCCAGCGGGGTGGGACAATGAGCAGTTCTTC. The chain recombines TRBV5-4 with TRBJ2-1; 7 bases align to TRBD2. V gave up 6 bases and J gave up 5 bases; unmatched junction bases: 8. Germline V gene lookup returns CDR1 SGHNT and CDR2 YYREEE (reference sequence). This CDR3 contains 14 residues. Full variable domain (rest looked up from reference TRBV5-4 and TRBJ2-1): ETGVTQSPTHLIKTRGQQVTLRCSSQSGHNTVSWYQQALGQGPQFIFQYYREEENGRGNFPPRFSGLQFPNYSSELNVNALELDDSALYLCASNPAGWDNEQFFGPGTRLTVL.

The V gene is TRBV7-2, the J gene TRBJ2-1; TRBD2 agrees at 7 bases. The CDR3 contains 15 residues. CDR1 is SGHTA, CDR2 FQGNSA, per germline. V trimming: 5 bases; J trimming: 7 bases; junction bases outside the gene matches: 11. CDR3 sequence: CASSQGYGRGNEQFF. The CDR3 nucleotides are TGTGCCAGCAGCCAAGGGTACGGGCGGGGGAATGAGCAGTTCTTC.

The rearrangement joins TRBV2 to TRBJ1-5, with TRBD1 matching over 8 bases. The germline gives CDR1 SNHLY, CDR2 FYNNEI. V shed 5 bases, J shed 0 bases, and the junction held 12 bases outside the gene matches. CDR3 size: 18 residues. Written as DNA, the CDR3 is TGTGCCAGCAGTAATCCCGACAGGGGAAGGGGTAGCAATCAGCCCCAGCATTTT. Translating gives CASSNPDRGRGSNQPQHF.

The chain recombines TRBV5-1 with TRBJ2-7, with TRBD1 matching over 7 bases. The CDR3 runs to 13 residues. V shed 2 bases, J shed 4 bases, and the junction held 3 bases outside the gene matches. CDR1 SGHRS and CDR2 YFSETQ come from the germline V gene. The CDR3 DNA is TGCGCCAGCAGCTTCCAGGGGGAATACGAGCAGTACTTC. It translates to CASSFQGEYEQYF. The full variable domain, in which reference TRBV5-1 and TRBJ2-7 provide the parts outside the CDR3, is KAGVTQTPRYLIKTRGQQVTLSCSPISGHRSVSWYQQTPGQGLQFLFEYFSETQRNKGNFPGRFSGRQFSNSRSEMNVSTLELGDSALYLCASSFQGEYEQYFGPGTRLTVT.

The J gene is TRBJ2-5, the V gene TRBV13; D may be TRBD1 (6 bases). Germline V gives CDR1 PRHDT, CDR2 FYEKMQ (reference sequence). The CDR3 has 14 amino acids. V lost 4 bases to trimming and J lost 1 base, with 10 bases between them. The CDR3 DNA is TGTGCCAGCAGCTCCACAGGGCGCCAAGAGACCCAGTACTTC. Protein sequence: CASSSTGRQETQYF.